This TCR beta chain was recovered during a study of identical twins. Template switching added a universal primer site, and cDNA bore unique molecular identifiers. TCRdb analysed the 5' RACE reads with MiXCR anew, one entry per CDR3 protein. The data hold about 570,000 distinct CDR3 sequences, with nearly 10% observed a single time. Trimming cost V 0 bases and J 3 bases; bases outside gene matches: 7. CDR3 length: 18 residues. Germline V gene lookup returns CDR1 LNHNV and CDR2 YYDKDF (reference sequence). A few counts support this clonotype. The antigen is not known. Study-wide findings and caveats: Less excess twin sharing appeared in beta out-of-frame sequences.

The sample also formed part of further work on yellow fever vaccine responses in identical twins.

The receptor was derived from a woman younger than 30 in good health. Sample: PBMCs. This chain uses TRBV15 with TRBJ2-3; the match to TRBD2 covers 12 bases. The CDR3 loop is CATSRDLTSGRYTDTQYF. The DNA for the CDR3 is TGTGCCACCAGCAGAGATCTCACTAGCGGGAGGTATACAGATACGCAGTATTTT.